One and the same sample provided the 28 T cell receptor beta chains below, sequenced in a study of T cell responses to AZD1222 COVID-19 vaccine (dated by TCRdb to about 2021). The library was made by the immunoSEQ multiplex PCR assay. TCRdb retrieved this table from immuneACCESS and kept in-frame rearrangements only. Not all clones are present; in checked studies, unresolved V genes account for under half, and no reason is known for the remainder. The sample records about 130,000 clones, roughly 84% of which are singletons. In total, the top ten clones hold 4.1% of the sample. The time point tag for this specimen amounts to: baseline before first vaccination. The input for sequencing was peripheral blood, taken on day 0 of AZD1222 vaccination. These TCRs come from an adult in good health.

The chain employs TRBV6-5 and TRBJ2-3; D remains unclear. Germline V gene data show CDR1 as MNHEY and CDR2 as SVGAGI. This CDR3 has 13 amino acids. V was cut by 6 bases and J by 2 bases, with 9 bases left in between. The CDR3 protein is CASRNGYTDTQYF. The CDR3 DNA reads TGTGCCAGCAGAAACGGATACACAGATACGCAGTATTTT.

This rearrangement joins TRBV28 to TRBJ2-1; D not certain. Trimming stripped 5 bases from V and 2 bases from J, with 16 bases between. The CDR3 is 16 amino acids. Germline-derived CDR1 and CDR2 are MDHEN and SYDVKM. CDR3: CASSLQAVSTYNEQFF. CDR3 DNA: TGTGCCAGCAGTCTGCAGGCAGTCTCTACCTACAATGAGCAGTTCTTC.

The chain recombines TRBV6-6 with TRBJ2-7; D might be TRBD1 (7 bases). Trimming stripped 6 bases from V and 1 base from J, with 16 bases between. Germline V gene lookup returns CDR1 MNHNY and CDR2 SVGAGI (reference sequence). The CDR3 contains 15 residues. The CDR3, as DNA: TGTGCCAGCAGAGTATCCAGGGGGGATTCCTACGAGCAGTACTTC. Its translation is CASRVSRGDSYEQYF.

A single count supports this clone. J is TRBJ1-4 and V is TRBV4-1; D remains ambiguous. V lost 1 base to trimming and J lost 0 bases, with 12 bases between them. Germline CDR1 reads MGHRA; CDR2 reads YSYEKL. CDR3 size: 17 residues. The CDR3 is CASSQVETAATNEKLFF. The CDR3 region has the DNA TGCGCCAGCAGCCAAGTCGAAACAGCAGCAACTAATGAAAAACTGTTTTTT.

The chain recombines TRBV5-4 with TRBJ2-1; TRBD2 agrees at 10 bases. The CDR3 consists of 17 residues. Trimming took 2 bases from V and 1 from J; bases not matched to a gene: 6. Germline V gives CDR1 SGHNT, CDR2 YYREEE (reference sequence). CDR3 nucleotides: TGTGCCAGCAGCTTTGGGAGCGGGGGGGCATCCTACAATGAGCAGTTCTTC. As protein: CASSFGSGGASYNEQFF.

The rearrangement joins TRBV19 to TRBJ1-1; no clear D gene. CDR1 is LNHDA and CDR2 is SQIVND in the germline V gene (reference sequence). This CDR3 spans 14 amino acids. The V end was cut by 7 bases, the J end by 3 bases, with 15 bases between. The CDR3 sequence is CASIVANGYTEAFF. In DNA, the CDR3 is TGTGCCAGTATTGTAGCGAATGGATACACTGAAGCTTTCTTT.

V gene TRBV30 combines with J gene TRBJ1-1; D remains unclear. Deletions cut 4 bases from V and 1 base from J, with 10 bases between. The V gene's germline CDR1 is GTSNPN and CDR2 SVGIG (reference sequence). This CDR3 spans 13 amino acids. The CDR3 DNA follows: TGTGCCTGGAAGACGGTGCAGAACACTGAAGCTTTCTTT. Protein sequence: CAWKTVQNTEAFF.

The J gene is TRBJ2-1, the V gene TRBV7-2, with 12 positions matching TRBD1. This CDR3 contains 16 residues. From germline, CDR1 is SGHTA and CDR2 FQGNSA. The V gene end was trimmed by 1 base and the J gene end by 7 bases; junction bases not matched to a gene: 5. The DNA for the CDR3 is TGTGCCAGCAGCTTAGTAGGGACAGGGGGCTCGAATGAGCAGTTCTTC. Encoded protein: CASSLVGTGGSNEQFF.

This chain links TRBV6-1 with TRBJ1-2; 7 bases match TRBD1. The V gene's germline CDR1 is MNHNS and CDR2 SASEGT. V was clipped by 3 bases and J by 5 bases; unmatched bases: 9. CDR3 length equals 15 residues. This CDR3 reads CASSELRGGGYGYTF. The CDR3 DNA reads as TGTGCCAGCAGTGAGCTTCGAGGGGGCGGTTATGGCTACACCTTC.

The genes are TRBV5-1 and TRBJ2-1; D not certain. Germline assignment: CDR1 SGHRS and CDR2 YFSETQ. Trimming took off 3 bases at V and 4 bases at J, with 5 bases between the two ends. The CDR3 is 12 residues long. CDR3 in amino acids: CASSSQYNEQFF. The CDR3 DNA reads TGCGCCAGCAGCTCACAGTACAATGAGCAGTTCTTC.

The chain links TRBV13 to TRBJ1-1, with D possibly being TRBD1 (5 bases). The germline V and J ends were trimmed by 0 bases and 0 bases, with 11 bases remaining between them. CDR1 is PRHDT, CDR2 FYEKMQ, per germline (reference sequence). CDR3 length equals 16 residues. Written as DNA, the CDR3 is TGTGCCAGCAGCTTAGGGAACAGGAAAATGAACACTGAAGCTTTCTTT. Translated, it gives CASSLGNRKMNTEAFF.

For the CDR3, the DNA is TGTGCCAGTAGTATCCTCGGGTCGGAGAACACTGAAGCTTTCTTT. Amino acid sequence: CASSILGSENTEAFF. The chain joins TRBV19 to TRBJ1-1, with no clear D. The CDR3 is 15 residues long. The V gene lost 3 bases and the J gene lost 1 base, with 12 bases spanning the gap. Germline CDR1 LNHDA, CDR2 SQIVND (reference sequence). Complete variable domain (other parts from reference TRBV19 and TRBJ1-1): DGGITQSPKYLFRKEGQNVTLSCEQNLNHDAMYWYRQDPGQGLRLIYYSQIVNDFQKGDIAEGYSVSREKKESFPLTVTSAQKNPTAFYLCASSILGSENTEAFFGQGTRLTVV.

About this clone itself: The junction departs from germline at one end; a sequencing error may be responsible. This chain connects TRBV7-7 to TRBJ2-1; the match to TRBD1 covers 7 bases. The CDR3 has 15 amino acids. The germline V gene has CDR1 SSHAT and CDR2 FNYEAQ (reference sequence). The CDR3 spells CASSRDSQPYNEQFF. CDR3 DNA sequence: TGTGCTAGCAGTCGGGACAGCCAGCCCTACAATGAGCAGTTCTTC.

The chain recombines TRBV7-3 with TRBJ2-3; 10 nucleotides agree with TRBD2. The junction had 6 bases not matched to a gene; V was cut back by 1 base and J by 2 bases. The CDR3 is 17 residues long. Per the germline V gene, CDR1 is SGHTA and CDR2 is FQGTGA. The CDR3 region is CASSLRGLAGATDTQYF. As DNA, the CDR3 is TGTGCCAGCAGCTTAAGGGGGCTAGCGGGGGCCACAGATACGCAGTATTTT.

The chain combines TRBV28 with TRBJ2-4, with D perhaps TRBD1 (6 bases). The CDR3 extends over 14 amino acids. Trimming left V 2 bases short and J 1 base short, with 6 bases between. Germline V gene sequence: CDR1 MDHEN, CDR2 SYDVKM. The CDR3 nucleotides are TGTGCCAGCAGTTTACAGGGGGCCAAAAACATTCAGTACTTC. Residues: CASSLQGAKNIQYF.

The V and J genes are TRBV18 and TRBJ1-1, with D perhaps TRBD1 (5 bases). Trimming stripped 6 bases from V and 3 bases from J, with 17 bases between. The CDR3 loop spans 15 amino acids. Germline V lookup: CDR1 KGHSH, CDR2 LQKENI. The DNA of the CDR3 is TGTGCCAGCTCCCGGGACTGGGGATCCGACACTGAAGCTTTCTTT. Translation gives CASSRDWGSDTEAFF. The full variable domain, its missing parts supplied by reference TRBV18 and TRBJ1-1, is NAGVMQNPRHLVRRRGQEARLRCSPMKGHSHVYWYRQLPEEGLKFMVYLQKENIIDESGMPKERFSAEFPKEGPSILRIQQVVRGDSAAYFCASSRDWGSDTEAFFGQGTRLTVV.

The rearrangement joins TRBV2 to TRBJ1-5; TRBD1 agrees at 8 bases. Germline V gene lookup returns CDR1 SNHLY and CDR2 FYNNEI. V was clipped by 3 bases and J by 5 bases; unmatched bases: 3. The CDR3 length is 14 residues. The CDR3 bases are TGTGCCAGCAGTGAGGAACAGGGGGATCAGCCCCAGCATTTT. Amino acids: CASSEEQGDQPQHF.

This chain links TRBV19 with TRBJ1-5, with D perhaps TRBD1 (6 bases). Germline V CDR1 and CDR2: LNHDA, SQIVND (reference sequence). V dropped 6 bases and J dropped 0 bases, with 21 bases sitting between them. This CDR3 is built from 18 residues. DNA for the CDR3: TGTGCCAGTAGCACGTGGACGCGGAGACAGGTTAGCAATCAGCCCCAGCATTTT. Amino acid sequence: CASSTWTRRQVSNQPQHF.

The chain links TRBV30 to TRBJ2-2; TRBD2 is a possible D gene (5 bases). V lost 4 bases to trimming and J lost 4 bases, with 7 bases between them. CDR3 size: 12 residues. Germline CDR1 is GTSNPN and CDR2 is SVGIG (reference sequence). CDR3 in DNA: TGTGCCTGGACGGGGTTCACCGGGGAGCTGTTTTTT. Translation gives CAWTGFTGELFF.

This chain joins TRBV6-4 and TRBJ2-2, with TRBD1 identical over 9 bases. The CDR3 covers 14 residues. The trim removed 4 bases at V and 3 bases at J, leaving 0 bases unmatched. The germline V gene encodes CDR1 MRHNA and CDR2 SNTAGT. CDR3 DNA: TGTGCCAGCAGTGGGACAGGGGACACCGGGGAGCTGTTTTTT. Translating gives CASSGTGDTGELFF.

In its sample, this clone was seen once. This chain uses TRBV3-1 (or the pseudogene TRBV3-2) with TRBJ1-1; D perhaps matches TRBD1 (5 bases). The CDR3 loop spans 15 amino acids. In germline, CDR1 is LGHDT, CDR2 YNNKEL (reference sequence). V lost 1 base to trimming and J lost 11 bases, with 20 bases between them. The CDR3 DNA sequence: TGTGCCAGCAGCCAAGCGTCATTAGAAGTGGAGGGGGCTTTCTTT. The encoded protein is CASSQASLEVEGAFF.

This clone has only one observation. V usage is TRBV5-1 and J usage is TRBJ1-6; D not resolved. Germline lookup yields CDR1 SGHRS and CDR2 YFSETQ. The CDR3 totals 19 residues. V was cut by 4 bases and J by 6 bases, with 26 bases left in between. The CDR3 nucleotides are TGCGCCAGCAGCCTTGAGTCCCCGTTCAACAGCGGTCTTAATTCACCCCTCCACTTT. Its protein is CASSLESPFNSGLNSPLHF.

The rearrangement uses TRBV5-1 and TRBJ1-6; TRBD1 agrees at 8 bases. There are 16 residues in the CDR3. Germline V gives CDR1 SGHRS, CDR2 YFSETQ. V was clipped by 0 bases and J by 7 bases; unmatched bases: 6. The CDR3 loop is CASSLEGQGQNSPLHF. The DNA of the CDR3 is TGCGCCAGCAGCTTGGAAGGACAGGGTCAGAATTCACCCCTCCACTTT.

The chain recombines TRBV6-1 with TRBJ1-2; the D gene is possibly TRBD1 (6 bases). The CDR3 extends over 14 amino acids. The germline V and J ends were trimmed by 3 bases and 4 bases, with 12 bases remaining between them. Germline V gives CDR1 MNHNS, CDR2 SASEGT. CDR3: CASSEDSLIYGYTF. CDR3 bases: TGTGCCAGCAGTGAGGACAGTTTAATCTATGGCTACACCTTC.

The rearrangement links TRBV5-1 to TRBJ2-7, with TRBD1 identical over 9 bases. J lost 2 bases, V lost 2 bases, and 8 bases had no gene match. This CDR3 region has 16 residues. Germline V gene sequence: CDR1 SGHRS, CDR2 YFSETQ. CDR3 in amino acids: CASSLTGGQTTYEQYF. DNA for the CDR3: TGCGCCAGCAGCTTAACAGGGGGCCAAACGACCTACGAGCAGTACTTC.

The rearrangement links TRBV6-5 to TRBJ1-1; TRBD1 matches 8 bases. Trimming took 6 bases from V and 4 from J; bases not matched to a gene: 7. This CDR3 is 14 amino acids long. Germline lookup yields CDR1 MNHEY and CDR2 SVGAGI. CDR3 in amino acids: CASRDRAGGTEAFF. DNA for the CDR3: TGTGCCAGCAGGGACAGGGCAGGGGGCACTGAAGCTTTCTTT.

The CDR3 DNA reads TGTGCCAGCGGAACAGGGGCGGCTAACTATGGCTACACCTTC. Translated: CASGTGAANYGYTF. This sequence joins TRBV28 and TRBJ1-2; TRBD1 matches at 7 bases. This CDR3 comprises 14 residues. The ends lost 8 bases at V and 0 bases at J; junction bases unmatched: 6. CDR1 MDHEN and CDR2 SYDVKM come from the germline V gene.

The chain carries TRBV5-4 and TRBJ2-5; D is unresolved. The germline V and J ends were trimmed by 0 bases and 5 bases, with 5 bases remaining between them. The CDR3 runs 12 residues. Germline V gene data show CDR1 as SGHNT and CDR2 as YYREEE (reference sequence). The CDR3 DNA sequence: TGTGCCAGCAGCTTGGACGGGGAGACCCAGTACTTC. Protein sequence: CASSLDGETQYF.